This TCR beta chain was sequenced for a study of blood T cells in healthy people across ages. This clonotype was recorded at least ten times. Through a sample-barcoded 5' primer and a J-beta primer mix, a second PCR was run for roughly 6 to 12 cycles. Via MiXCR, TCRdb re-called the 5' RACE reads, giving one row per CDR3 protein. The sample has roughly 700,000 distinct CDR3 sequences, approximately 30% seen once; the top ten hold roughly 15%. Sequencing used blood. The source of this sequence is a woman older than 75 in good health.

The CDR3 DNA is TGCGCCAGCAGCTTAGAACGGGGGGACACAGATACGCAGTATTTT. It encodes CASSLERGDTDTQYF. The rearrangement uses TRBV5-1 and TRBJ2-3, with 7 bases identical to TRBD2. The CDR3 has 15 residues. CDR1 and CDR2 (germline): SGHRS, YFSETQ. J gave up 2 bases and V 2 bases, and 5 bases lay outside the gene matches.